This T cell receptor beta chain was obtained from a study of TIL therapy for anti-PD-1-resistant metastatic lung cancer (dated by TCRdb to the early 2020s). About the study as a whole: A median age of roughly 55 years (range about 35-80) and a median tumor PD-L1 proportion score of roughly 5.8% were recorded among enrolled patients. Most of the cohort had lung adenocarcinoma, a handful of tumors were EGFR-mutant and two were ALK-rearranged, and half of the patients were current or former smokers. Clonotypes were tracked across tumor, expanded TIL product and serial blood samples by T cell receptor beta sequencing of tumor and peripheral blood. A median non-synonymous tumor mutation burden of under 1.9 mutations per megabase was determined across the cohort by whole-exome sequencing.

Using bias-controlled multiplex PCR with the immunoSEQ v3 hsTCRB kit, the TCR beta CDR3 regions were amplified from genomic DNA. The TCR libraries were sequenced on an Illumina NextSeq 500 to roughly 1.8 million read pairs for survey level or about 5-6.5 million read pairs for deep level. The paper's processing steps were these. V, D and J genes were assigned, non-productive sequences were removed, and clonality was reported by immunoSEQ Analyzer software. To compare repertoires between infused TIL and blood, productive Simpson clonality was used along with the Morisita overlap index of productive TRB rearrangements. This is the immuneACCESS table as TCRdb keeps it, with only in-frame sequences that have V and J called. A part of the clones is gone; compared with another copy, unresolved V genes explain less than half, and the rest is unexplained. Clonal size and the V and J genes are those of that table, whereas D and trimming came from the DNA. This sample is represented by 25,000 to 30,000 clones; about 60% of them were singletons. Together, the top ten hold about 16% of the sample.

This sample's time point label indicates: pre-treatment sample, taken before nivolumab and TIL therapy. Excised metastases, mostly pleural nodules or supraclavicular lymph nodes, were used as baseline tumor samples and were taken from the same resection from which TIL were grown. Tumors were harvested prior to any PD-1/PD-L1 blockade, after which nivolumab was administered to patients, and lymphodepletion, expanded TIL infusion and IL-2 were given to patients who progressed. Adults with stage 4 NSCLC were enrolled from late 2017 to early 2020 in a dual-center phase I trial. The samples were drawn from an open-label, single-arm phase I trial testing tumor-infiltrating lymphocyte therapy combined with nivolumab in advanced non-small cell lung cancer. Portions of each resected tumor were snap-frozen in liquid nitrogen and stored at -80 °C. Tumor regions of interest were selected on H&E sections using laser-capture macrodissection, ground into around 15 mg aliquots, and extracted using Qiagen Allprep kits.

This clone has just a few counts. Its antigen remains undetermined. No quality values exist for individual bases; no much larger clone is one base distant. Beyond this particular receptor, the publication reports: TIL culture showed high clonal turnover, with many enriched product clones undetected in the baseline tumor, suggesting clonal contraction rather than faithful expansion. Higher clonality and lower diversity were observed in expanded TIL cultures than in baseline intratumoral T cells (median clonality roughly 6.5% vs 31%, p < 0.0001). Because the cohort was highly selected, with more treatment-naive, never-smoker and oncogene-addicted patients than is typical, generalizability is limited. The study protocol defined all tumor marker inferences as exploratory.

The CDR3 runs 15 amino acids, cysteine and phenylalanine included. The sequence is cut down to CDR3 DNA, 45 bases in frame from base 1. CDR1 and CDR2, looked up from the germline V gene, are MNHEY and SVGAGI. Trimming takes 6 bases from V and 8 bases from J, and the germline ends sit 19 bases apart. The source was tumor tissue, collected at baseline. The sequence came from a woman aged 30-85 years with non-small cell lung cancer. This sequence uses TRBV6-5 and TRBJ1-4; TRBD1 is possibly the D segment (6 matching bases). The nucleotide sequence is TGTGCCAGCAGCTGGTCTCAGGGGCGCATAGAAAAACTGTTTTTT. This sequence encodes CASSWSQGRIEKLFF.